The rows below give T cell receptor beta chains drawn from one sample of a study of neurological immune-mediated disorders. TCRdb itself ran the 5' RACE reads through MiXCR, one entry per CDR3 protein. This sample has some 60,000 distinct CDR3 sequences, with roughly 10% found just once. Sequences were obtained from PBMCs. These receptors all come from a man younger than 40 in good health. Each CDR3 is given with its conserved first and last residue. The D gene is left open where the match is weak. Clone size appears in some rows only: once, few, many, or a class for an expanded clone.

-	many	TRBV5-1	TRBJ1-1	TGCGCCAGCAGCCCGGAGTACCAGAACACTGAAGCTTTCTTT	CASSPEYQNTEAFF
-	many	TRBV29-1	TRBJ2-6	TGCAGCGTCGCCCCTGACAGGTCTGGGGCCAACGTCCTGACTTTC	CSVAPDRSGANVLTF
TRBD2	many	TRBV29-1	TRBJ2-3	TGCAGTTTAAGACTAGCGGGAACTGTGGATACGCAGTATTTT	CSLRLAGTVDTQYF
TRBD1	many	TRBV4-1	TRBJ1-2	TGCGCCAGCAGCCCTTCCGGACAGGGGACCTATGGCTACACCTTC	CASSPSGQGTYGYTF
-	many	TRBV29-1	TRBJ2-1	TGCAGCGTTCCGGACAGAACCAAACTTAGCTCCTACAATGAGCAGTTCTTC	CSVPDRTKLSSYNEQFF
TRBD1	many	TRBV7-9	TRBJ2-7	TGTGCCAGCAGCTTAGGGGCAGGGGGCGAAAACGAGCAGTACTTC	CASSLGAGGENEQYF
-	many	TRBV29-1	TRBJ1-2	TGCAGCGTTGAAGTCGGCAGGCGAGGAGGCTACACCTTC	CSVEVGRRGGYTF
-	many	TRBV4-1	TRBJ2-7	TGCGCCAGCAGCCAACGGCAGATAATCTCCTACGATGGGCAGTACTTC	CASSQRQIISYDGQYF
-	many	TRBV6-4	TRBJ2-3	TGTGCCAGCAGTGGGGAACACACAGATACGCAGTATTTT	CASSGEHTDTQYF
-	many	TRBV15	TRBJ1-6	TGTGCCACCAGCAGAGGGGGGGAACCCGCGCCCCTCCACTTT	CATSRGGEPAPLHF
TRBD1	many	TRBV4-2	TRBJ1-2	TGTGCCAGCAGCCGACCTACTGACAGGGTGCGTGGCTACACCTTC	CASSRPTDRVRGYTF
-	medium-sized	TRBV29-1	TRBJ2-2	TGCAGCGTTGCGGCCCCCGGGGAGCTGTTTTTT	CSVAAPGELFF
TRBD2	many	TRBV5-1	TRBJ2-1	TGCGCCAGCAGCTTGATTACTAGCGTGTACAATGAGCAGTTCTTC	CASSLITSVYNEQFF
-	many	TRBV14	TRBJ2-5	TGTGCCAGCAGCCAGCGAAGACTAATTCAAGAGACCCAGTACTTC	CASSQRRLIQETQYF
-	many	TRBV5-1	TRBJ2-5	TGCGCCAGCAGCCCGCAAGGGGGGGCGGAGGAGACCCAGTACTTC	CASSPQGGAEETQYF
TRBD2	many	TRBV29-1	TRBJ2-2	TGCAGCGTTGATCGGGGGGCCGGGGAGCTGTTTTTT	CSVDRGAGELFF
-	many	TRBV2	TRBJ2-3	TGTGCCAGCAGTAGCGGAGACGCAGATACGCAGTATTTT	CASSSGDADTQYF
TRBD1	many	TRBV27	TRBJ2-7	TGTGCCAGCAGTTTATCGGGACAGGTTACCTACGAGCAGTACTTC	CASSLSGQVTYEQYF
TRBD2	many	TRBV5-1	TRBJ2-1	TGCGCCAGCAGCTACCTAGCGGGCGATTACAATGAGCAGTTCTTC	CASSYLAGDYNEQFF
TRBD1	many	TRBV5-1	TRBJ2-7	TGCGCCAGCAGCGACACAGGGGGCCCGGCCTACGAGCAGTACTTC	CASSDTGGPAYEQYF
-	many	TRBV5-6	TRBJ1-1	TGTGCCAGCAACCTTGCAGGGAGAACTGAAGCTTTCTTT	CASNLAGRTEAFF
TRBD2	many	TRBV12-3/TRBV12-4	TRBJ2-7	TGTGCCAGCAGTACAACACCGAGACTAGCGGGTCCCTACGAGCAGTACTTC	CASSTTPRLAGPYEQYF
TRBD2	many	TRBV20-1	TRBJ2-7	TGCAGTGCTAGAGACGAGCGGGAGGGTTTCTACGAGCAGTACTTC	CSARDEREGFYEQYF
-	many	TRBV3-1	TRBJ2-3	TGTGCCAGCAGCCCAAGGGTCAGCCAGGGGGGAGATACGCAGTATTTT	CASSPRVSQGGDTQYF
-	many	TRBV2	TRBJ2-3	TGTGCCAGCAGTGAAACTCGTGCAGATACGCAGTATTTT	CASSETRADTQYF
-	-	TRBV12-3/TRBV12-4	TRBJ2-7	TGTGCCAGCAGTTTAAAACAGGACTCCTACGAGCAGTACTTC	CASSLKQDSYEQYF
TRBD2	many	TRBV5-1	TRBJ2-7	TGCGCCAGCAGCTACCAAGCGGGAGATGGCGAGCAGTACTTC	CASSYQAGDGEQYF
TRBD2	many	TRBV29-1	TRBJ2-3	TGCAGCGCCAAAAGCGGGAGAGGGACAGATACGCAGTATTTT	CSAKSGRGTDTQYF
-	few	TRBV7-6	TRBJ2-1	TGTGCCAGCAGCTCGGAACCGGGGTACAATGAGCAGTTCTTC	CASSSEPGYNEQFF
-	many	TRBV5-1	TRBJ2-7	TGCGCCAGCAGCTTGGAAATCCTGGGGAATACCTACGAGCAGTACTTC	CASSLEILGNTYEQYF
-	many	TRBV12-3/TRBV12-4	TRBJ2-1	TGTGCCAGCAGTTTAGCCGCCGGACTTCGCTCCTACAATGAGCAGTTCTTC	CASSLAAGLRSYNEQFF
-	many	TRBV5-1	TRBJ2-1	TGCGCCAGCAGCCGCCAGGGAGGTGCGCGGGGTTACAATGAGCAGTTCTTC	CASSRQGGARGYNEQFF
TRBD1	many	TRBV10-3	TRBJ2-2	TGTGCCACCAGGGGACAGGGGGGAATCGGGGAGCTGTTTTTT	CATRGQGGIGELFF
-	many	TRBV21-1	TRBJ1-5	TGTGCCAGCAGCAAGGGACAGTGGAATCAGCCCCAGCATTTT	CASSKGQWNQPQHF
TRBD1	many	TRBV29-1	TRBJ1-1	TGCAGCGTTGAAGATCAGGGGGTGAGAACTGAAGCTTTCTTT	CSVEDQGVRTEAFF
-	few	TRBV5-1	TRBJ2-5	TGCGCCAGCAGCTTGGCAAAGAGTCGGATACAAGAGACCCAGTACTTC	CASSLAKSRIQETQYF
-	many	TRBV10-2	TRBJ1-6	TGCGCCAGCAGTGAGTCGGTAACGGGGGCAAATAATTCACCCCTCCACTTT	CASSESVTGANNSPLHF
TRBD2	many	TRBV18	TRBJ2-5	TGTGCCAGCTCAATGGGGACTAGCGGGCACCAAGAGACCCAGTACTTC	CASSMGTSGHQETQYF
-	-	TRBV5-8	TRBJ1-2	TGTGCCAGCAGGCTGTGGGGCCAGCTTAACTATGGCTACACCTTC	CASRLWGQLNYGYTF
TRBD1	many	TRBV28	TRBJ2-7	TGTGCCAGCAAAAAAGGACAGGGGTCCTACGAGCAGTACTTC	CASKKGQGSYEQYF
TRBD1	many	TRBV5-1	TRBJ1-1	TGCGCCAGCAGCTCGATACAGGGGGGGAGCACTGAAGCTTTCTTT	CASSSIQGGSTEAFF
TRBD2	many	TRBV6-2/TRBV6-3	TRBJ2-1	TGTGCCAGTCGCGAGGCGGGAGTAGGTGGTGAGCAGTTCTTC	CASREAGVGGEQFF
-	-	TRBV12-3/TRBV12-4	TRBJ2-7	TGTGCCAGCAGGTTACAGGGTTCCTACGAGCAGTACTTC	CASRLQGSYEQYF
-	many	TRBV7-2	TRBJ1-5	TGTGCCAGCAGCCCCGGACAGTCCTATCAGCCCCAGCATTTT	CASSPGQSYQPQHF
TRBD1	many	TRBV5-1	TRBJ1-6	TGCGCCAGCAGCTGGGGGACAGACGACTCACCCCTCCACTTT	CASSWGTDDSPLHF
-	many	TRBV24-1	TRBJ2-3	TGTGCCACCCGGCAGGGTTCCTCAGATACGCAGTATTTT	CATRQGSSDTQYF
-	many	TRBV20-1	TRBJ2-7	TGCAGTGCTAGAGATGGACCGTCCGAGCAGTACTTC	CSARDGPSEQYF
-	many	TRBV5-6	TRBJ2-1	TGTGCCAGCAGCCAAGGAAGTGAGCAGTTCTTC	CASSQGSEQFF
TRBD2	many	TRBV20-1	TRBJ2-7	TGCAGTGCTAGTCCGGGAGGGTCTCTATACGAGCAGTACTTC	CSASPGGSLYEQYF
-	many	TRBV5-1	TRBJ2-1	TGCGCCAGCAGCTTGGACTTAGCCTACAATGAGCAGTTCTTC	CASSLDLAYNEQFF
TRBD2	many	TRBV5-1	TRBJ2-3	TGCGCCAGCAGCCGACAGCCAGGAGCGGGATTCGTAGATACGCAGTATTTT	CASSRQPGAGFVDTQYF
TRBD1	many	TRBV5-1	TRBJ2-7	TGCGCCAGCAAGGTATACCAGGGGGCTGTGGCCTACGAGCAGTACTTC	CASKVYQGAVAYEQYF
TRBD2	-	TRBV6-5	TRBJ2-1	TGTGCCAGCAGGCCCATTGTCATGCGGGAGGGAATGGGCGATGAGCAGTTCTTC	CASRPIVMREGMGDEQFF
TRBD1	many	TRBV6-5	TRBJ2-3	TGTGCCAGCAGTTACAAGGGACAGGGAGGGGGTACGCAGTATTTT	CASSYKGQGGGTQYF
TRBD1	many	TRBV20-1	TRBJ2-4	TGCAGTGCAACGACAGGGTACAGAAACATTCAGTACTTC	CSATTGYRNIQYF
TRBD1	many	TRBV20-1	TRBJ2-5	TGCAGTGCTAGAGTCACAGGGGAAGAGACCCAGTACTTC	CSARVTGEETQYF